This entry is about one T cell receptor (beta chain). It lacks a known antigen. One base away there is no much larger clone; base qualities are not given. The CDR3 contains 16 residues, cysteine and phenylalanine counted. Left in the record is the CDR3 DNA by itself, 48 bases read in frame from the first base. Trimmed from V: 5 bases; trimmed from J: 5 bases; junction bases lacking a gene match: 8. For CDR1 and CDR2, the germline V gene lists SGHAT and FQNNGV. These data are taken from a study of vaccination and CD4 T cells after COVID-19 (dated by TCRdb to the early 2020s). Notes on the research overall: In the convalescent cohort there were six males and four females, among whom were two Hispanic individuals, seven Caucasians, two Asians and one multiracial person. Each participant got two doses of either the Pfizer-BioNTech BNT162b2 vaccine (n=8) or the Moderna mRNA-1273 vaccine (n=2). Post-COVID blood samples were collected from convalescent patients a median of around 96 days after diagnosis, with a range of roughly 30 to 170 days. The time from the second vaccine dose to post-vaccine blood sampling had a median of roughly 72 days and ranged from about 12 to 250 days. Overlapping spike peptide pools from SARS-CoV-2 and from the common cold coronaviruses HCoV-NL63, HCoV-OC43 and HCoV-229E were used as culture stimuli. Control cultures received a CEFX viral epitope pool as the positive control, an HIV-1 Nef peptide pool as the negative control, or no peptide. In over 8 COVID-19 convalescent patients and 4 infection-naive healthy vaccine recipients, researchers compared the spike-specific CD4+ TCR repertoire from before mRNA vaccination with the repertoire from after. At the TCR clonotype level, an earlier paper using these donors assessed memory CD4+ T cell crossreactivity between SARS-CoV-2 and common cold coronavirus spike proteins. Study-wide findings and limitations: In convalescent patients, a median 86.3% of post-vaccine SARS-CoV-2-reactive clones were detected only after vaccination, suggesting vaccine-specific priming. The median number of SARS-CoV-2-reactive clonotypes rose from about 23 after infection to approximately 41 after vaccination, but the change was not significant. In convalescent patients, nearly all vaccine-specific clones (304 of 307) were found to be mono-reactive for SARS-CoV-2 spike rather than cross-reactive with common cold coronaviruses. Only a relatively small number of convalescent patients were included in the study, and early timepoints following natural infection were not analyzed.

The method behind the library was PCR. TCR sequencing of DNA from cultured CD4+ T cells used the Oncomine TCR Beta short-read assay at the Johns Hopkins FTIC core. The QIAamp micro DNA kit was used to extract genomic DNA from the cultured CD4+ T cells. Oncomine TCR Beta libraries made from cultured CD4+ T cells were pooled using unique dual indexes and sequenced on an Illumina iSeq 100. The paper's processing steps were these. Non-productive sequences were removed, and CDR3s not starting with C, not ending with F or W, or shorter than 7 amino acids were discarded. The MANAFEST web application identified antigen-specific clonotypes by comparing peptide-stimulated wells against reference wells and other culture wells. An FDR below 0.05, an odds ratio above 5, and a productive frequency above 0.1% in at least two of three replicate wells were required for clones to be considered positive. A clonotype was classed as cross-reactive if the clonotype showed significant expansion both in SARS-CoV-2 spike wells and in at least one common cold coronavirus spike condition. Levenshtein distances (stringdist) and unrooted phylogenetic trees (ape) in R version 3.6.1 were used to assess CDR3 homology. TCRdb trimmed public reads at Q25 via fastp, called clones via MiXCR and kept in-frame beta chains. Rows with a matching CDR3 protein are joined into one entry that keeps the most common DNA and genes. TCRdb's processing, not the study's, gives the V and J calls here. The sample table holds fewer than 9,500 distinct CDR3 sequences, of which about 53% were seen once. The biggest ten clones account for roughly 18% of the sample.

The meaning of the sample's treatment or condition label: approximately 11-day PBMC culture with coronavirus spike peptide pools or control peptides (ViraFEST assay). CD4+ T cells from unexposed donors were collected before the COVID-19 pandemic (2011-2018). The ViraFEST assay, used in the study, expanded antigen-specific T cells with peptide pools and then identified the expanded clonotypes through TCR sequencing. Each well held 2.2 million or so PBMCs cultured with roughly 9.2 ug/ml peptide pools in IMDM containing approximately 5% human AB serum and roughly 9 IU/ml IL-2. On days 3 and 7, half of the culture medium was replaced with fresh IL-2-containing medium. After approximately eleven days of culture, CD4+ T cells were isolated by negative selection using the EasySep CD4+ T cell isolation kit. Unexposed donor CD4+ T cells were tested for reactivity to SARS-CoV-2 S and N and four common cold coronavirus spike pools, as cell number allowed. PBMCs were separated from whole blood using Ficoll-Paque Plus gradient centrifugation and then either used fresh or cryopreserved at -140C. In general, triplicate wells were set up for every culture condition. The leukapheresis product used for the unexposed donors was purchased from a commercial source.

The clonotype comes from a human donor in good health. Sequencing was done on a sample of CD4+ T cells from blood, cultured in vitro. The chain joins TRBV11-2 to TRBJ2-2, with 10 central nucleotides matching TRBD1. The DNA sequence is as follows: TGTGCCAGCAGCCCCGACAGGGGGCGAAGAACCGGGGAGCTGTTTTTT. Its protein is CASSPDRGRRTGELFF.